Below are 13 T cell receptor beta chains sequenced from a single sample in a study of T cell responses to AZD1222 COVID-19 vaccine. Some clones are missing from TCRdb's copy, which holds only in-frame ones; the method was immunoSEQ multiplex PCR. The sample shows 90,000 to 150,000 clones, about nine tenths of them seen only once. The starting material was peripheral blood, obtained 28 days after the second AZD1222 dose. The receptors derive from an adult who received the AZD1222 COVID-19 vaccine.

This clone was counted a few times. The chain is built from TRBV5-1 and TRBJ2-1, with TRBD2 matching over 15 bases. Unmatched junction bases numbered 8, after V lost 0 bases and J lost 4 bases. The germline V gene has CDR1 SGHRS and CDR2 YFSETQ. The CDR3 is 19 amino acids. Written as DNA, the CDR3 is TGCGCCAGCAGCTTGGCCAGCGGACTAGCGGGGGGGCTTTACAATGAGCAGTTCTTC. Amino acids: CASSLASGLAGGLYNEQFF.

The J gene is TRBJ2-5, the V gene TRBV5-1; D possibly corresponds to TRBD2 (5 bases). Trimming stripped 2 bases from V and 4 bases from J, with 12 bases between. The germline V gene has CDR1 SGHRS and CDR2 YFSETQ. This CDR3 is built from 14 residues. The DNA of the CDR3 is TGCGCCAGCAGCTTCCAGGTGAGGGCAGAGACCCAGTACTTC. Translated: CASSFQVRAETQYF.

The chain couples TRBV7-3 to TRBJ1-1; a possible D gene is TRBD1 (5 bases). Germline CDR1 reads SGHTA; CDR2 reads FQGTGA. This CDR3 contains 14 residues. Trimming stripped 1 base from V and 10 bases from J, with 16 bases between. CDR3 DNA sequence: TGTGCCAGCAGCTTAATAGGAACCGCCGGGGGAGCTTTCTTT. It yields the protein CASSLIGTAGGAFF.

The V gene is TRBV6-1, the J gene TRBJ1-2; D ambiguous. The CDR3 runs 13 residues. The germline V gene has CDR1 MNHNS and CDR2 SASEGT. With 3 bases removed from V and 4 bases from J, the gap between germline ends came to 9 bases. This CDR3 reads CASSERLFYGYTF. The CDR3 DNA reads TGTGCCAGCAGTGAGCGTTTATTCTATGGCTACACCTTC.

This chain connects TRBV6-2 or TRBV6-3 to TRBJ2-2; TRBD1 matches at 7 bases. Losses at the gene ends were 2 bases for V and 7 bases for J; bases not matched to a gene: 7. The CDR3 loop spans 15 amino acids. In germline, CDR1 is MNHEY, CDR2 SVGEGT. The CDR3 reads CASSYVPGDSGELFF. DNA for the CDR3: TGTGCCAGCAGTTACGTGCCAGGGGACAGCGGGGAGCTGTTTTTT.

The chain links TRBV7-2 to TRBJ1-1, with a possible D match to TRBD1 (6 bases). This CDR3 spans 13 amino acids. Germline CDR1 and CDR2: SGHTA and FQGNSA. V lost 0 bases and J 4 bases, leaving 6 bases between the germline ends. The CDR3 DNA sequence: TGTGCCAGCAGCTTAGCCAGGGGCACTGAAGCTTTCTTT. Residues: CASSLARGTEAFF. The complete variable domain, with remaining parts taken from reference TRBV7-2 and TRBJ1-1, reads GAGVSQSPSNKVTEKGKDVELRCDPISGHTALYWYRQSLGQGLEFLIYFQGNSAPDKSGLPSDRFSAERTGGSVSTLTIQRTQQEDSAVYLCASSLARGTEAFFGQGTRLTVV.

The chain combines TRBV7-6 with TRBJ1-2; D is possibly TRBD1 (6 bases). The CDR3 totals 16 residues. The germline gives CDR1 SGHVS, CDR2 FNYEAQ. V lost 0 bases to trimming and J lost 7 bases, with 18 bases between them. CDR3 in DNA: TGTGCCAGCAGCTTAGCCCCCCCCGGGGGCCCCAGTGGCTACACCTTC. Translating gives CASSLAPPGGPSGYTF.

This clone was seen only a few times. This rearrangement joins TRBV6-5 to TRBJ1-5; D gene uncertain. The CDR3 totals 14 residues. Trimming took 7 bases from V and 6 from J, leaving 16 bases between them. CDR1 is MNHEY and CDR2 is SVGAGI in the germline V gene. The chain's CDR3 is CASNSVPRTQPQHF. The CDR3 bases are TGTGCCAGCAACAGCGTTCCGCGTACTCAGCCCCAGCATTTT.

This clone was found once. The V gene is TRBV6-4, the J gene TRBJ2-5, with 11 bases lining up with TRBD2. CDR1 is MRHNA and CDR2 is SNTAGT in the germline V gene. After removal of 6 bases from V and 1 base from J, the junction contained 7 bases not matched to a gene. The CDR3 has 16 amino acids. This CDR3 is CASRPLAGGLQETQYF. CDR3 sequence (DNA): TGTGCCAGCAGGCCCCTAGCGGGGGGTCTCCAAGAGACCCAGTACTTC.

As DNA, the CDR3 is TGTGCCAGCAGTCGCGGACAGCCGACATCCAACACTGAAGCTTTCTTT. Amino acids: CASSRGQPTSNTEAFF. The chain uses TRBV6-2 or TRBV6-3 and TRBJ1-1; D possibly corresponds to TRBD1 (6 bases). The CDR3 runs 16 residues. Germline CDR1 MNHEY, CDR2 SVGEGT. V lost 5 bases to trimming and J lost 2 bases, with 18 bases between them.

The chain recombines TRBV5-8 with TRBJ2-7; TRBD2 agrees at 13 bases. Germline V CDR1 and CDR2: SGHTS, YDEGEE. This CDR3 spans 19 amino acids. With 0 bases clipped from V and 0 bases from J, the junction kept 9 bases outside the gene matches. For the CDR3, the DNA is TGTGCCAGCAGCTTGGCGTTTGGACTAGCGGGAGCAAGCTCCTACGAGCAGTACTTC. Its protein is CASSLAFGLAGASSYEQYF.

The chain joins TRBV3-1 (or the pseudogene TRBV3-2) to TRBJ2-1; TRBD2 is a possible D gene (6 bases). Per the germline V gene, CDR1 is LGHDT and CDR2 is YNNKEL (reference sequence). This CDR3 spans 16 amino acids. Trimming took off 1 base at V and 0 bases at J, with 10 bases between the two ends. The CDR3 sequence: CASSQAPTSSYNEQFF. In DNA form, the CDR3 reads TGTGCCAGCAGCCAAGCCCCGACTAGCTCCTACAATGAGCAGTTCTTC.

The genes are TRBV12-3 or TRBV12-4 and TRBJ1-4; 7 nucleotides match TRBD1. After removal of 5 bases from V and 8 bases from J, the junction contained 5 bases not matched to a gene. This CDR3 is built from 13 residues. The CDR3 is CASSTGEREKLFF. Written as DNA, the CDR3 is TGTGCCAGCAGTACAGGGGAGAGGGAAAAACTGTTTTTT.